Below, 25 T cell receptor beta chains from the same sample are listed, as sequenced in a study of blood T cell repertoires in COVID-19. Measured with immunoSEQ multiplex PCR; TCRdb has only the in-frame clones, and not every one. The sample has just over 300,000 clones, about nine tenths seen once. Material: peripheral blood. These receptors were obtained from a woman under 40 with COVID-19, enrolled during active disease.

The genes are TRBV11-2 and TRBJ2-5, with D tentatively TRBD1 (5 bases). CDR1 is SGHAT and CDR2 is FQNNGV in the germline V gene. Trimming left V 1 base short and J 13 bases short, with 13 bases between. The CDR3 has 12 amino acids. CDR3 amino acids: CASSLGAQGPYF. CDR3 DNA sequence: TGTGCCAGCAGCTTAGGGGCCCAGGGTCCGTACTTC. The variable domain in full, with the rest retrieved from reference TRBV11-2 and TRBJ2-5, is EAGVAQSPRYKIIEKRQSVAFWCNPISGHATLYWYQQILGQGPKLLIQFQNNGVVDDSQLPKDRFSAERLKGVDSTLKIQPAKLEDSAVYLCASSLGAQGPYFGPGTRLLVL.

This clone was seen more than once but under ten times. The rearrangement links TRBV11-3 to TRBJ2-5, with D uncertain. There are 13 residues in the CDR3. The V gene's germline CDR1 is SGHNT and CDR2 YENEEA. The V gene lost 1 base and the J gene lost 5 bases, with 8 bases spanning the gap. The CDR3 loop reads CASSLVQSETQYF. The CDR3 DNA reads as TGTGCCAGCAGCTTAGTACAATCGGAGACCCAGTACTTC.

The chain carries TRBV28 and TRBJ1-1; 10 nucleotides agree with TRBD1. The V gene's germline CDR1 is MDHEN and CDR2 SYDVKM. This CDR3 is 14 amino acids long. The V segment lost 6 bases and the J segment 9 bases; nucleotides outside the gene matches: 10. CDR3 sequence: CASRFTGTGAQAFF. CDR3 nucleotide sequence: TGTGCCAGCAGGTTTACCGGGACAGGGGCACAAGCTTTCTTT.

The genes are TRBV29-1 and TRBJ1-2; TRBD1 is a possible D gene (6 bases). This CDR3 has 11 amino acids. V lost 6 bases and J lost 4, with 9 bases in between. Germline V gene data show CDR1 as SQVTM and CDR2 as ANQGSEA. Here the CDR3 DNA reads TGCAGCGTATCAGGGGTCTATGGCTACACCTTC. Its translation is CSVSGVYGYTF.

This chain connects TRBV20-1 to TRBJ1-1, with D hard to call. Trimming removed 4 bases at V and 5 bases at J, with 8 bases between. The CDR3 spans 11 residues. Germline V gives CDR1 DFQATT, CDR2 SNEGSKA (reference sequence). CDR3 protein: CSAKASTEAFF. In nucleotides, the CDR3 is TGCAGTGCTAAAGCAAGTACTGAAGCTTTCTTT.

The genes are TRBV19 and TRBJ2-3; tentative D call: TRBD2 (6 bases). The CDR3 has 14 amino acids. Deletions cut 9 bases from V and 0 bases from J, with 13 bases between. Germline-derived CDR1 and CDR2 are LNHDA and SQIVND (reference sequence). CDR3 in amino acids: CASSGWPSTDTQYF. DNA for the CDR3: TGTGCCAGCAGCGGGTGGCCTAGCACAGATACGCAGTATTTT.

The rearrangement uses TRBV5-1 and TRBJ2-1, with no clear D. This CDR3 region has 16 residues. V was shortened by 0 bases and J by 6 bases, with 16 bases between the two germline ends. Germline loops: CDR1 SGHRS, CDR2 YFSETQ. The CDR3: CASSLAEASSLNEQFF. Here the CDR3 DNA reads TGCGCCAGCAGCTTGGCCGAGGCTAGTTCTCTCAATGAGCAGTTCTTC. Full variable domain (outside the CDR3, taken from reference TRBV5-1 and TRBJ2-1): KAGVTQTPRYLIKTRGQQVTLSCSPISGHRSVSWYQQTPGQGLQFLFEYFSETQRNKGNFPGRFSGRQFSNSRSEMNVSTLELGDSALYLCASSLAEASSLNEQFFGPGTRLTVL.

The chain uses TRBV7-2 and TRBJ2-3; TRBD2 matches at 8 bases. Trimming took 1 base from V and 4 from J; bases not matched to a gene: 7. The CDR3 extends over 16 amino acids. Germline CDR1 and CDR2: SGHTA and FQGNSA. The CDR3 DNA sequence: TGTGCCAGCAGCTTAGTTTCCGGGGGGGCCTCAGATACGCAGTATTTT. Amino acids: CASSLVSGGASDTQYF.

J is TRBJ2-7 and V is TRBV5-8, with D tentatively TRBD1 (5 bases). V dropped 0 bases and J dropped 3 bases, with 10 bases sitting between them. CDR3 length: 14 residues. The germline V gene has CDR1 SGHTS and CDR2 YDEGEE. The CDR3 nucleotides read TGTGCCAGCAGCTTGGGACAGCCGATCTACGAGCAGTACGTC. Amino acid sequence: CASSLGQPIYEQYV.

J is TRBJ2-5 and V is TRBV12-3 or TRBV12-4; a weak D match, TRBD1 (6 bases). CDR3 length: 13 residues. The V end lost 6 bases, the J end lost 5 bases, and 13 bases lay between the germline ends. For the CDR3, the DNA is TGTGCCAGCAGCTACTCGGACAGCGAGACCCAGTACTTC. Encoded protein: CASSYSDSETQYF.

The genes are TRBV5-6 and TRBJ1-1, with TRBD1 matching 9 bases. The V gene's germline CDR1 is SGHDT and CDR2 YYEEEE. This CDR3 has 14 amino acids. The V gene end was trimmed by 4 bases and the J gene end by 11 bases; junction bases not matched to a gene: 12. The CDR3 spells CASSARGQGFAAFF. The CDR3 bases are TGTGCCAGCAGCGCCCGGGGACAGGGATTTGCGGCTTTCTTT.

J is TRBJ1-6 and V is TRBV27; 9 nucleotides align to TRBD1. CDR3 length: 18 amino acids. CDR1 MNHEY and CDR2 SMNVEV come from the germline V gene (reference sequence). Trimming at V came to 6 bases and at J to 0 bases, leaving 9 bases not matched to a gene. The CDR3 coding sequence is TGTGCCAGCAGCCCCCGGACAGGGGACTTCTCCTATAATTCACCCCTCCACTTT. This codes for CASSPRTGDFSYNSPLHF.

The chain carries TRBV15 and TRBJ1-3; a weak D match, TRBD1 (5 bases). Trimming took off 6 bases at V and 3 bases at J, with 12 bases between the two ends. Germline V gene sequence: CDR1 LNHNV, CDR2 YYDKDF (reference sequence). The CDR3 is made up of 14 amino acids. DNA of the CDR3: TGTGCCACCAGGATCGGGGGGGTTGGAAACACCATATATTTT. Translated: CATRIGGVGNTIYF.

This clone has only one observation. The chain uses TRBV4-1 and TRBJ1-5; weak D call: TRBD1 (5 bases). Germline lookup yields CDR1 MGHRA and CDR2 YSYEKL. Trimming took off 2 bases at V and 4 bases at J, with 9 bases between the two ends. This CDR3 spans 14 amino acids. CDR3 nucleotide sequence: TGCGCCAGCAGCCAATACGGGGGTAATCAGCCCCAGCATTTT. Protein: CASSQYGGNQPQHF.

The chain has TRBV7-6 and TRBJ2-3; no clear D gene. The length of the CDR3 is 13 residues. The germline gives CDR1 SGHVS, CDR2 FNYEAQ. With 6 bases removed from V and 4 bases from J, the gap between germline ends came to 11 bases. The CDR3 region is CASSPYRADTQYF. The CDR3 DNA reads as TGTGCCAGCAGTCCTTATCGCGCAGATACGCAGTATTTT.

The chain is built from TRBV13 and TRBJ1-1; tentatively, D is TRBD1 (6 bases). CDR3 length: 15 amino acids. CDR1 and CDR2 from the germline V gene are PRHDT and FYEKMQ (reference sequence). V lost 5 bases and J lost 5, with 18 bases in between. The CDR3 loop is CASSPLGGLRTEAFF. As DNA, the CDR3 is TGTGCCAGCAGCCCTCTGGGGGGGCTGAGGACTGAAGCTTTCTTT.

The genes are TRBV24-1 and TRBJ2-3, with 10 nucleotides matching TRBD1. The V gene's germline CDR1 is KGHDR and CDR2 SFDVKD. V dropped 4 bases and J dropped 4; count of bases not matched to a gene: 10. The CDR3 spans 17 residues. This chain's CDR3 is CATSDPIRDRGSDTQYF. The CDR3 DNA reads TGTGCCACCAGTGACCCCATCCGGGACAGGGGTTCAGATACGCAGTATTTT.

This chain joins TRBV6-5 and TRBJ1-6; 7 nucleotides line up with TRBD1. Germline CDR1 MNHEY, CDR2 SVGAGI. The CDR3 contains 13 residues. With 6 bases clipped from V and 8 bases from J, the junction kept 4 bases outside the gene matches. CDR3: CASRRGLDSPLHF. CDR3 sequence (DNA): TGTGCCAGCAGAAGGGGGCTGGATTCACCCCTCCACTTT.

This CDR3 is CASSSIVGPRTDTQYF. In DNA, the CDR3 is TGTGCCAGCAGCTCCATCGTGGGGCCGCGCACAGATACGCAGTATTTT. The chain links TRBV11-2 to TRBJ2-3; perhaps TRBD1 as D (5 bases). The CDR3 is 16 residues long. Germline-derived CDR1 and CDR2 are SGHAT and FQNNGV. Trimming shortened V by 4 bases and J by 1 base, and 15 bases separated the two germline ends. Full variable domain (missing parts from reference TRBV11-2 and TRBJ2-3): EAGVAQSPRYKIIEKRQSVAFWCNPISGHATLYWYQQILGQGPKLLIQFQNNGVVDDSQLPKDRFSAERLKGVDSTLKIQPAKLEDSAVYLCASSSIVGPRTDTQYFGPGTRLTVL.

The J gene is TRBJ2-2, the V gene TRBV6-5, with 8 bases aligning to TRBD2. Germline CDR1 reads MNHEY; CDR2 reads SVGAGI. CDR3 size: 14 residues. Trimming at V came to 7 bases and at J to 3 bases, leaving 4 bases not matched to a gene. The CDR3 region is CASTGGRDTGELFF. The CDR3 bases are TGTGCCAGCACGGGGGGGAGGGACACCGGGGAGCTGTTTTTT.

V gene TRBV7-3 combines with J gene TRBJ2-3, with 8 bases that match TRBD2. This CDR3 comprises 14 residues. Trimming at V came to 5 bases and at J to 6 bases, leaving 7 bases not matched to a gene. CDR1 is SGHTA, CDR2 FQGTGA, per germline. CDR3 sequence (DNA): TGTGCCAGCAGCGCCAGCGGGGGCGGGGATACGCAGTATTTT. Its translation: CASSASGGGDTQYF.

The rearrangement joins TRBV11-3 to TRBJ1-2, with D tentatively TRBD1 (5 bases). Germline V gene sequence: CDR1 SGHNT, CDR2 YENEEA. The CDR3 runs 12 residues. Trimming stripped 2 bases from V and 8 bases from J, with 9 bases between. The CDR3 region is CASSLQGMGYTF. CDR3 coding DNA: TGTGCCAGCAGCTTACAGGGTATGGGCTACACCTTC.

A single count supports this clone. This chain links TRBV7-9 with TRBJ1-6; 7 bases are shared with TRBD1. The J segment lost 15 bases and the V segment lost 6 bases, leaving 11 bases of the junction unmatched. The CDR3 loop spans 13 amino acids. Germline CDR1 is SEHNR and CDR2 is FQNEAQ (reference sequence). The CDR3 region is CASSQDRKRHLHF. CDR3 nucleotide sequence: TGTGCCAGCAGTCAGGACAGGAAAAGGCACCTCCACTTT.

The V and J genes are TRBV5-5 and TRBJ2-3, with D hard to call. V was cut by 1 base and J by 1 base, with 13 bases left in between. CDR1 is SGHKS and CDR2 is YYEKEE in the germline V gene (reference sequence). This CDR3 has 16 residues. The CDR3 reads CASSLSLSMGTDTQYF. The DNA of the CDR3 is TGTGCCAGCAGCTTGAGTCTGAGTATGGGCACAGATACGCAGTATTTT.

V usage is TRBV6-5 and J usage is TRBJ1-2; D perhaps matches TRBD1 (5 bases). The CDR3 has 12 amino acids. V lost 0 bases, J lost 7 bases, and 6 bases lay in between. CDR1 is MNHEY and CDR2 is SVGAGI in the germline V gene. The CDR3 region is CASSYSGGGYTF. In DNA form, the CDR3 reads TGTGCCAGCAGTTACTCGGGGGGTGGCTACACCTTC.